The T cell receptor beta chain under discussion was sequenced for a study of blood T cell repertoires in COVID-19. Clones were sequenced by immunoSEQ multiplex PCR, and TCRdb holds only the in-frame ones, with some missing. Seen here are about 130,000 clones, more than 70% observed once, and the top ten hold 2.5% to 3.5%. CDR1 MDHEN and CDR2 SYDVKM come from the germline V gene. The CDR3 is made up of 15 amino acids. Trimming removed 8 bases from V and 0 bases from J; junction bases left unmatched: 7. The V gene is TRBV28, the J gene TRBJ2-4, with TRBD2 matching over 7 bases. The origin of this receptor is a woman older than 75 with COVID-19, enrolled during active disease. The sample consisted of peripheral blood. CDR3 nucleotide sequence: TGTGCCAGCGGTACTAGCGCCGGAGCCAAAAACATTCAGTACTTC. This codes for CASGTSAGAKNIQYF.